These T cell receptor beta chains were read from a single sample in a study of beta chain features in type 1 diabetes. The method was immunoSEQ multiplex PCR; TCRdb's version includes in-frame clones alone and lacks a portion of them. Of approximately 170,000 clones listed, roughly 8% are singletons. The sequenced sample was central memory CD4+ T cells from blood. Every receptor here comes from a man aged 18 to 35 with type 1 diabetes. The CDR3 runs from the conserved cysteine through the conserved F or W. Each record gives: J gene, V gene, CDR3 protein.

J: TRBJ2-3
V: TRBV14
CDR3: CASSQVSGVDTQYF

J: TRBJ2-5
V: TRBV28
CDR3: CASRPPLSLETQYF

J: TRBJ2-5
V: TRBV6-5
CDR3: CASSYFTGLRETQYF

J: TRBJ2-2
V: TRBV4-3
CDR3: CASSQGGTGTFGGELFF

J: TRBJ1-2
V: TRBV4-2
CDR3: CASSQDLQGARYGYTF

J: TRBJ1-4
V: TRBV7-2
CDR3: CASSRGTGNEKLFF

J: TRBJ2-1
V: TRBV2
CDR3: CASRVAGHMDNEQFF

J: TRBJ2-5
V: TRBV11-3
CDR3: CASSMGQVQGETQYF

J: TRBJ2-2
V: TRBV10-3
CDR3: CAISESRGRGTGELFF

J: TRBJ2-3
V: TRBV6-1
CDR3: CASSPRTGTDTQYF

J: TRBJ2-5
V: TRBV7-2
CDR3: CASSFSYQETQYF

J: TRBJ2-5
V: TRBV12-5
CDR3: CASSNYGETQYF